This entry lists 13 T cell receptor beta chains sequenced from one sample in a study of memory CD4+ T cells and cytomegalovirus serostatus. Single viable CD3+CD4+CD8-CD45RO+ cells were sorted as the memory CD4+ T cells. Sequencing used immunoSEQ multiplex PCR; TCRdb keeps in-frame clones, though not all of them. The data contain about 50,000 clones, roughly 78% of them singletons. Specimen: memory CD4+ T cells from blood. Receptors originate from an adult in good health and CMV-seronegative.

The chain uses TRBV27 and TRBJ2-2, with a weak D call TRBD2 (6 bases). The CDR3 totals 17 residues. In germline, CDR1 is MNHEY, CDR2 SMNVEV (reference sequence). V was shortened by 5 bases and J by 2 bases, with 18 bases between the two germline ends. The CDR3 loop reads CASSPSRWGTNTGELFF. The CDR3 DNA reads TGTGCCAGCAGTCCCTCCCGGTGGGGGACTAACACCGGGGAGCTGTTTTTT.

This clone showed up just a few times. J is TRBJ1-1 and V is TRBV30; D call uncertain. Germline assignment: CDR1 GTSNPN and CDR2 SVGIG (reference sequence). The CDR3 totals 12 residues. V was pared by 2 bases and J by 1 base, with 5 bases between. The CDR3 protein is CAWSFRNTEAFF. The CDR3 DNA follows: TGTGCCTGGAGTTTCAGGAACACTGAAGCTTTCTTT.

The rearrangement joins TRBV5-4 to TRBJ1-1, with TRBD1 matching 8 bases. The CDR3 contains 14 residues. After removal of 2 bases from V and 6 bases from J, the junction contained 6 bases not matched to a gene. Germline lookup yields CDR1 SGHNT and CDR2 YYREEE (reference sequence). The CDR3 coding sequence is TGTGCCAGCAGCTTTTCAGGGGGCAAGGCTGAAGCTTTCTTT. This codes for CASSFSGGKAEAFF.

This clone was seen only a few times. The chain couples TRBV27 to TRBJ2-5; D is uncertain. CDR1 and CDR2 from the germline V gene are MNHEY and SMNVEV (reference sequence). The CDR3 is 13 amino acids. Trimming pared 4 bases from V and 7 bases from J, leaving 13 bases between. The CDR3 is CASSWGPLGTQYF. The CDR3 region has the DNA TGTGCCAGCAGTTGGGGTCCTCTGGGGACCCAGTACTTC.

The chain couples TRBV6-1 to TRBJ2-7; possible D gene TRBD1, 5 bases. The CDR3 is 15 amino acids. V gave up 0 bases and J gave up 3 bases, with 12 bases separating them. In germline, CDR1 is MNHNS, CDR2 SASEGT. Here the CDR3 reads CASSEARQPVYEQYF. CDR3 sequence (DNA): TGTGCCAGCAGTGAAGCGCGACAGCCGGTCTACGAGCAGTACTTC.

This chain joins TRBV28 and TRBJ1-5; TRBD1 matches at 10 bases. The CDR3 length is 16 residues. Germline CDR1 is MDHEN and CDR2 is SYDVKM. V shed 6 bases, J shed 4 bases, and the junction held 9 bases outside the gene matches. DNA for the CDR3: TGTGCCAGCAGCATACCGGGACAGGGGATTAATCAGCCCCAGCATTTT. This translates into CASSIPGQGINQPQHF.

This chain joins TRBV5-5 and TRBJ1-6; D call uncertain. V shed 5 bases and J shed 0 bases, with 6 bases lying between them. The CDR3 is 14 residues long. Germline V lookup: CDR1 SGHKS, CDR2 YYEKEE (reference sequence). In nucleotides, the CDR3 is TGTGCCAGCAGAGGTCGCTCCTATAATTCACCCCTCCACTTT. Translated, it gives CASRGRSYNSPLHF.

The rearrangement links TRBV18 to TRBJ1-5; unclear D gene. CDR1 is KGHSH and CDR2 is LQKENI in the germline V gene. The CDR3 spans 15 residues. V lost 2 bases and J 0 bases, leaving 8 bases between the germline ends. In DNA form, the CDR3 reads TGTGCCAGCTCACCAGGGAGTCATAGCAATCAGCCCCAGCATTTT. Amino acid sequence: CASSPGSHSNQPQHF. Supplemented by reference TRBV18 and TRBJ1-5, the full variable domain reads NAGVMQNPRHLVRRRGQEARLRCSPMKGHSHVYWYRQLPEEGLKFMVYLQKENIIDESGMPKERFSAEFPKEGPSILRIQQVVRGDSAAYFCASSPGSHSNQPQHFGDGTRLSIL.

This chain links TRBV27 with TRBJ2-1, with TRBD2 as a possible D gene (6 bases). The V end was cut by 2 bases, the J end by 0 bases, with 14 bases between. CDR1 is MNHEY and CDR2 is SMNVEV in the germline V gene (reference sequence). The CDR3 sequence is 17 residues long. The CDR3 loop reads CASSLRWGLSSYNEQFF. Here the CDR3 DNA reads TGTGCCAGCAGTTTAAGGTGGGGACTGAGCTCCTACAATGAGCAGTTCTTC.

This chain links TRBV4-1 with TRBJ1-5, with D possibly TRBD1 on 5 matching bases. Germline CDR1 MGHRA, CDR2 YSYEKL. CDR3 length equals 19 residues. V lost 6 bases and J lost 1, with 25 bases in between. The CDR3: CASSPLRPGGSVSNQPQHF. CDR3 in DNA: TGCGCCAGCAGTCCACTTAGGCCCGGGGGGTCTGTGAGCAATCAGCCCCAGCATTTT.

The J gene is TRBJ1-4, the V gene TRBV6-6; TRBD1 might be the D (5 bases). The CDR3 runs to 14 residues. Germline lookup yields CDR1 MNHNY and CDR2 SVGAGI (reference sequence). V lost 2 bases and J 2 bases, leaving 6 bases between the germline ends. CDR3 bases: TGTGCCAGCAGTTACGGGGGGACTAATGAAAAACTGTTTTTT. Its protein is CASSYGGTNEKLFF.

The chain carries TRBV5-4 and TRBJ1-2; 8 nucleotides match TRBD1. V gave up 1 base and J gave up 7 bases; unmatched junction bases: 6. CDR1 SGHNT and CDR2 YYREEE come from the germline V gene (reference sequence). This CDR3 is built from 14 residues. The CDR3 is CASSLSGGDGGYTF. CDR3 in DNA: TGTGCCAGCAGCTTGTCAGGGGGCGATGGTGGCTACACCTTC.

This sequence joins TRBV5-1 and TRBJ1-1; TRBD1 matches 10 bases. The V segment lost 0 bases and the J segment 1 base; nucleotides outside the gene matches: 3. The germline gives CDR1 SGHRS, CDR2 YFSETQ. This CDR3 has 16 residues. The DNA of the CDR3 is TGCGCCAGCAGCTTGGCGAGGGACAGGGGGAACACTGAAGCTTTCTTT. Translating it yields CASSLARDRGNTEAFF.